The present entry profiles one T cell receptor beta chain with its context. Germline CDR1 is SGHDN and CDR2 is FVKESK. V dropped 2 bases and J dropped 4 bases, with 6 bases sitting between them. The CDR3 totals 13 residues. In the original analysis: Using reference gene primer amplification, nucleated cell counts were estimated. The assay was immunoSEQ multiplex PCR, and TCRdb's table has in-frame clones only and misses some. V and J calls and clone size are as listed in that table; D and trimming were resolved from the DNA. There are more than 90,000 clones in the sample; approximately 77% occur only once, and roughly a tenth lies in the top ten. This specimen belongs to a study of blood T cell repertoires in COVID-19. Study background: There were acute and convalescent COVID-19 samples, and they came from the United States, Italy and Spain. In each case, the material was cDNA or gDNA derived from T cells, B-cell-depleted T cells, or PBMCs.

The source is a woman aged 80 or over with acute or convalescent COVID-19. The sequenced material came from peripheral blood. The chain recombines TRBV14 with TRBJ1-5; D is ambiguous. This CDR3 reads CASSQQANQPQHF. Written as DNA, the CDR3 is TGTGCCAGCAGCCAACAGGCTAATCAGCCCCAGCATTTT. The variable domain in full, completed from reference TRBV14 and TRBJ1-5, reads EAGVTQFPSHSVIEKGQTVTLRCDPISGHDNLYWYRRVMGKEIKFLLHFVKESKQDESGMPNNRFLAERTGGTYSTLKVQPAELEDSGVYFCASSQQANQPQHFGDGTRLSIL.